The 28 T cell receptor beta chains below were found in one sample sequenced in a study of T cells in tuberculosis. The protocol was immunoSEQ multiplex PCR, while the TCRdb copy is restricted to in-frame clones and leaves out a portion. The data contain under 40,000 clones, approximately 93% of them singletons. The sample comprised PBMCs. These TCRs come from a donor between 10 and 29 years old with latent tuberculosis or without tuberculosis infection.

This chain uses TRBV27 with TRBJ2-2; D possibly corresponds to TRBD2 (7 bases). This CDR3 region has 16 residues. V lost 1 base and J lost 6, with 15 bases in between. Per the germline V gene, CDR1 is MNHEY and CDR2 is SMNVEV (reference sequence). CDR3 nucleotides: TGTGCCAGCAGTTTATGGGGGGGCAGGGACGCCGGGGAGCTGTTTTTT. Translation gives CASSLWGGRDAGELFF.

J is TRBJ2-5 and V is TRBV9; 7 positions agree with TRBD2. The germline V gene encodes CDR1 SGDLS and CDR2 YYNGEE. This CDR3 comprises 15 residues. The V segment lost 0 bases and the J segment 4 bases; nucleotides outside the gene matches: 6. This CDR3 is CASSVGAGVAETQYF. CDR3 coding DNA: TGTGCCAGCAGCGTAGGGGCGGGAGTCGCAGAGACCCAGTACTTC.

This clone has just one count. The chain links TRBV5-4 to TRBJ2-5, with TRBD2 as a possible D gene (5 bases). The CDR3 length is 14 residues. Deletions cut 0 bases from V and 2 bases from J, with 8 bases between. The germline gives CDR1 SGHNT, CDR2 YYREEE (reference sequence). The CDR3 bases are TGTGCCAGCAGCTTGGCGAAGCGGCAAGAGACCCAGTACTTC. Amino acid sequence: CASSLAKRQETQYF.

J is TRBJ1-2 and V is TRBV5-8; 9 nucleotides line up with TRBD1. The CDR3 runs to 15 residues. With 3 bases clipped from V and 4 bases from J, the junction kept 7 bases outside the gene matches. Germline CDR1 SGHTS, CDR2 YDEGEE. The CDR3 nucleotides are TGTGCCAGCAGCTCGTCTGGGACAGGGACCTATGGCTACACCTTC. Translated, it gives CASSSSGTGTYGYTF.

The genes are TRBV6-5 and TRBJ1-1; 7 bases are a match to TRBD1. Unmatched junction bases numbered 8, after V lost 2 bases and J lost 5 bases. The CDR3 spans 15 residues. From germline, CDR1 is MNHEY and CDR2 SVGAGI. CDR3: CASSYPTGIGTEAFF. As DNA, the CDR3 is TGTGCCAGCAGTTACCCGACAGGGATAGGAACTGAAGCTTTCTTT.

This sequence joins TRBV11-2 and TRBJ1-6; the D gene is possibly TRBD1 (6 bases). The ends were cut back, 5 bases at V and 5 bases at J, with 13 bases in the middle. The CDR3 is made up of 15 amino acids. Germline loops: CDR1 SGHAT, CDR2 FQNNGV. The CDR3: CASSLRAGDNSPLHF. In nucleotides, the CDR3 is TGTGCCAGCAGCCTACGGGCAGGGGATAATTCACCCCTCCACTTT.

The chain couples TRBV7-3 to TRBJ2-7, with a tentative D call TRBD1 (5 bases). The CDR3 runs 13 residues. V lost 2 bases and J 3 bases, leaving 8 bases between the germline ends. Germline V lookup: CDR1 SGHTA, CDR2 FQGTGA. CDR3 coding DNA: TGTGCCAGCAGCTTAGCCAGGGACTACGAGCAGTACTTC. This encodes CASSLARDYEQYF.

The chain is built from TRBV7-3 and TRBJ2-5, with 8 bases aligning to TRBD2. Germline CDR1 and CDR2: SGHTA and FQGTGA. This CDR3 has 16 residues. The J segment lost 2 bases and the V segment lost 2 bases, leaving 7 bases of the junction unmatched. The CDR3, as DNA: TGTGCCAGCAGCTTATTCCCTAGCGGGTCTCAAGAGACCCAGTACTTC. Amino acids: CASSLFPSGSQETQYF.

J is TRBJ2-1 and V is TRBV29-1, with 14 bases fitting TRBD2. In germline, CDR1 is SQVTM, CDR2 ANQGSEA. The CDR3 is 18 amino acids. J was trimmed by 6 bases and V by 4 bases; bases with no gene match: 14. The CDR3 sequence is CSVVSGLAGAYPGNEQFF. The CDR3 bases are TGCAGCGTTGTTTCGGGACTAGCGGGAGCTTATCCCGGCAATGAGCAGTTCTTC.

The chain is built from TRBV2 and TRBJ2-7, with TRBD1 as a possible D gene (6 bases). Germline V gene lookup returns CDR1 SNHLY and CDR2 FYNNEI. The CDR3 is 14 amino acids. The germline V and J ends were trimmed by 2 bases and 2 bases, with 10 bases remaining between them. CDR3 in amino acids: CASSEKWGPYEQYF. In DNA, the CDR3 is TGTGCCAGCAGTGAAAAATGGGGGCCCTACGAGCAGTACTTC.

The rearrangement uses TRBV6-1 and TRBJ2-3; D is unresolved. V was clipped by 4 bases and J by 1 base, with 3 bases between them. CDR3 length: 12 residues. The germline V gene encodes CDR1 MNHNS and CDR2 SASEGT. The CDR3 here is CASSGGTDTQYF. CDR3 sequence (DNA): TGTGCCAGCAGTGGAGGCACAGATACGCAGTATTTT.

The chain links TRBV25-1 to TRBJ2-2; D is possibly TRBD1 (5 bases). Deletions cut 5 bases from V and 2 bases from J, with 9 bases between. Germline V gene sequence: CDR1 MGHDK, CDR2 SYGVNS. The CDR3 runs 14 residues. The CDR3 protein is CASSWQGNTGELFF. CDR3 nucleotide sequence: TGTGCCAGCAGTTGGCAGGGAAACACCGGGGAGCTGTTTTTT. Supplemented by reference TRBV25-1 and TRBJ2-2, the full variable domain reads EADIYQTPRYLVIGTGKKITLECSQTMGHDKMYWYQQDPGMELHLIHYSYGVNSTEKGDLSSESTVSRIRTEHFPLTLESARPSHTSQYLCASSWQGNTGELFFGEGSRLTVL.

The chain uses TRBV28 and TRBJ1-2; 10 bases agree with TRBD1. V was pared by 6 bases and J by 4 bases, with 5 bases of the junction left unmatched. CDR3 size: 14 residues. CDR1 MDHEN and CDR2 SYDVKM come from the germline V gene. CDR3 sequence: CASRGTGVVYGYTF. CDR3 coding DNA: TGTGCCAGCAGAGGGACAGGGGTGGTCTATGGCTACACCTTC.

The rearrangement uses TRBV5-1 and TRBJ2-6; D not resolved. V lost 0 bases, J lost 0 bases, and 7 bases lay in between. Looked up from germline, CDR1 is SGHRS and CDR2 is YFSETQ. This CDR3 comprises 16 residues. The CDR3: CASSLESGSGANVLTF. The CDR3 DNA follows: TGCGCCAGCAGCTTGGAATCGGGCTCTGGGGCCAACGTCCTGACTTTC.

The rearrangement links TRBV9 to TRBJ2-5; tentatively, D is TRBD1 (6 bases). This CDR3 contains 14 residues. Per the germline V gene, CDR1 is SGDLS and CDR2 is YYNGEE. V gave up 4 bases and J gave up 6 bases, with 16 bases separating them. The CDR3 DNA reads TGTGCCAGCAGCCCCCAACAGGGTCGGCAGACCCAGTACTTC. Encoded protein: CASSPQQGRQTQYF.

This clone showed up just a few times. The chain employs TRBV5-1 and TRBJ1-2; 7 bases match TRBD1. The CDR3 contains 13 residues. Germline CDR1 SGHRS, CDR2 YFSETQ. V lost 3 bases and J lost 5; bases outside the gene matches: 4. The CDR3 here is CASSSGTAYGYTF. The DNA for the CDR3 is TGCGCCAGCAGCTCCGGGACAGCGTATGGCTACACCTTC.

This rearrangement joins TRBV4-3 to TRBJ2-3, with 11 nucleotides matching TRBD2. This CDR3 has 17 amino acids. Germline V gene sequence: CDR1 LGHNA, CDR2 YSLEER. The V segment lost 1 base and the J segment 6 bases; nucleotides outside the gene matches: 9. CDR3 DNA: TGCGCCAGCAGCCAAGCCAGTAGCGGGGGGGCGGCGGATACGCAGTATTTT. Residues: CASSQASSGGAADTQYF.

The chain recombines TRBV27 with TRBJ1-4; 7 bases agree with TRBD1. Trimming cost V 6 bases and J 7 bases; bases outside gene matches: 8. From germline, CDR1 is MNHEY and CDR2 SMNVEV (reference sequence). This CDR3 contains 14 residues. CDR3 nucleotides: TGTGCCAGCAGCCCGGGACAGATCAGTGAAAAACTGTTTTTT. The encoded protein is CASSPGQISEKLFF.

This chain joins TRBV14 and TRBJ1-2, with 11 bases matching TRBD1. Germline-derived CDR1 and CDR2 are SGHDN and FVKESK. V lost 4 bases, J lost 4 bases, and 8 bases stayed unmatched. The CDR3 consists of 16 residues. The CDR3 DNA is TGTGCCAGCAGCCCTTCCACCGGGACAGGGGGCTATGGCTACACCTTC. Protein sequence: CASSPSTGTGGYGYTF.

The rearrangement uses TRBV4-2 and TRBJ1-5; TRBD1 matches at 8 bases. Germline V CDR1 and CDR2: LGHNA, YNFKEQ. Trimming cost V 3 bases and J 2 bases; bases outside gene matches: 3. The CDR3 covers 15 residues. In DNA form, the CDR3 reads TGTGCCAGCAGCCAGCCGGACAGGGGCAATCAGCCCCAGCATTTT. Protein sequence: CASSQPDRGNQPQHF.

This chain connects TRBV27 to TRBJ2-7; TRBD2 might be the D (5 bases). V lost 0 bases and J lost 4, with 7 bases in between. This CDR3 comprises 13 residues. Germline V CDR1 and CDR2: MNHEY, SMNVEV (reference sequence). CDR3 loop: CASSLSGDYEQYF. CDR3 coding DNA: TGTGCCAGCAGTTTATCGGGAGATTACGAGCAGTACTTC.

This sequence joins TRBV2 and TRBJ2-3, with D possibly TRBD1 on 6 matching bases. The CDR3 has 11 amino acids. Trimming removed 6 bases from V and 11 bases from J, with 12 bases in between. Germline V CDR1 and CDR2: SNHLY, FYNNEI. CDR3 in DNA: TGTGCCAGCAGCCCTACGGGACAGCAGTATTTT. Its translation is CASSPTGQQYF.

The rearrangement joins TRBV4-3 to TRBJ2-2; 8 bases match TRBD2. This CDR3 has 16 residues. Trimming at V came to 0 bases and at J to 5 bases, leaving 5 bases not matched to a gene. CDR1 and CDR2 (germline): LGHNA, YSLEER. CDR3 protein: CASSQDTSGPTGELFF. CDR3 DNA: TGCGCCAGCAGCCAAGATACTAGCGGACCAACCGGGGAGCTGTTTTTT.

This sequence joins TRBV27 and TRBJ2-3; tentatively, D is TRBD2 (7 bases). The ends were cut back, 8 bases at V and 1 base at J, with 13 bases in the middle. Germline loops: CDR1 MNHEY, CDR2 SMNVEV (reference sequence). The CDR3 has 14 amino acids. DNA of the CDR3: TGTGCCAGCGGGGGGGCCGGGGGCACAGATACGCAGTATTTT. Translation: CASGGAGGTDTQYF.

V gene TRBV7-9 combines with J gene TRBJ1-3, with 9 bases fitting TRBD1. Germline CDR1 and CDR2: SEHNR and FQNEAQ (reference sequence). The CDR3 has 17 amino acids. Germline trimming cut 5 bases from V and 3 bases from J; bases unmatched to any gene: 11. CDR3 nucleotides: TGTGCCAGCAGCGTATTATCGACAGGGGGGAATGGAAACACCATATATTTT. Encoded protein: CASSVLSTGGNGNTIYF.

The sample holds one count of this clone. The J gene is TRBJ2-3, the V gene TRBV10-3, with TRBD2 matching 7 bases. Germline V CDR1 and CDR2: ENHRY, SYGVKD. The CDR3 is 15 amino acids. Germline trimming cut 8 bases from V and 8 bases from J; bases unmatched to any gene: 16. Here the CDR3 reads CAIPGLGRSKATQYF. DNA of the CDR3: TGTGCCATCCCAGGACTAGGGAGGTCCAAAGCTACGCAGTATTTT.

The chain joins TRBV4-3 to TRBJ1-3, with D tentatively TRBD1 (5 bases). The CDR3 is made up of 16 amino acids. Germline loops: CDR1 LGHNA, CDR2 YSLEER. V lost 4 bases and J 0 bases, leaving 13 bases between the germline ends. DNA for the CDR3: TGCGCCAGCAGCCCTGCGAGGACACACTCTGGAAACACCATATATTTT. Translating it yields CASSPARTHSGNTIYF.

CDR3 nucleotides: TGTGCCAGCAGCCCGTCGAGGGACGAGCAGTACTTC. This codes for CASSPSRDEQYF. The rearrangement links TRBV28 to TRBJ2-7; a possible D gene is TRBD2 (5 bases). Trimming took off 6 bases at V and 5 bases at J, with 11 bases between the two ends. Germline V gene lookup returns CDR1 MDHEN and CDR2 SYDVKM. The CDR3 covers 12 residues.